The next 27 T cell receptor beta chains were all read from a single sample in a study of blood T cell repertoires in COVID-19. The method was immunoSEQ multiplex PCR; TCRdb's version includes in-frame clones alone and lacks a portion of them. This sample has around 180,000 clones, with 70% to 85% found just once. The sample comprised peripheral blood. All receptors derive from a woman aged 25-40 years with acute or convalescent COVID-19.

The genes are TRBV19 and TRBJ1-1, with unresolved D. The germline gives CDR1 LNHDA, CDR2 SQIVND (reference sequence). CDR3 size: 14 residues. Between the trimmed V and J ends, which lost 4 bases and 5 bases, there was a span of 14 bases. CDR3 nucleotide sequence: TGTGCCAGTAGTACCTACAGTGAAAGGACTGAAGCTTTCTTT. Protein: CASSTYSERTEAFF.

The chain uses TRBV3-1 (or the pseudogene TRBV3-2) and TRBJ1-2; the D is unclear. CDR1 is LGHDT, CDR2 YNNKEL, per germline (reference sequence). Trimming removed 1 base at V and 8 bases at J, with 5 bases between. The CDR3 contains 11 residues. Here the CDR3 reads CASSQGPGYTF. The CDR3 bases are TGTGCCAGCAGCCAAGGGCCCGGCTACACCTTC.

The chain combines TRBV7-9 with TRBJ2-1, with TRBD2 matching 7 bases. V lost 6 bases to trimming and J lost 6 bases; unmatched junction nucleotides: 17. The CDR3 loop spans 17 amino acids. Germline loops: CDR1 SEHNR, CDR2 FQNEAQ (reference sequence). CDR3 sequence (DNA): TGTGCCAGCAGGGATTTCCAGGGAGGGTACGCCCCCAATGAGCAGTTCTTC. Its protein product is CASRDFQGGYAPNEQFF.

The chain carries TRBV5-1 and TRBJ2-5; maybe TRBD1 (5 bases). This CDR3 is built from 16 residues. Trimming pared 2 bases from V and 1 base from J, leaving 15 bases between. CDR1 and CDR2 from the germline V gene are SGHRS and YFSETQ. The CDR3 region has the DNA TGCGCCAGCAGCTTCGCGGCAGGGAATCGCCAAGAGACCCAGTACTTC. This translates into CASSFAAGNRQETQYF.

This clone occurred a few times. The chain has TRBV25-1 and TRBJ1-4; 7 positions match TRBD1. The CDR3 consists of 16 residues. In germline, CDR1 is MGHDK, CDR2 SYGVNS. J was trimmed by 2 bases and V by 0 bases; bases with no gene match: 3. Here the CDR3 reads CASSEYLGGTNEKLFF. In nucleotides, the CDR3 is TGTGCCAGCAGTGAATATCTAGGGGGCACTAATGAAAAACTGTTTTTT.

The rearrangement links TRBV7-8 to TRBJ1-2, with TRBD1 matching 10 bases. The germline gives CDR1 SGHVS, CDR2 FQNEAQ. The junction had 4 bases not matched to a gene; V was cut back by 1 base and J by 5 bases. CDR3 length equals 15 residues. CDR3 coding DNA: TGTGCCAGCAGCTTAGTGGGACAGGGGACTTATGGCTACACCTTC. Protein sequence: CASSLVGQGTYGYTF.

The chain has TRBV7-9 and TRBJ2-3, with a weak D call TRBD2 (6 bases). The germline V and J ends were trimmed by 5 bases and 6 bases, with 18 bases remaining between them. This CDR3 region has 15 residues. Germline assignment: CDR1 SEHNR and CDR2 FQNEAQ (reference sequence). This CDR3 reads CASSPRVAERDTQYF. The CDR3 DNA follows: TGTGCCAGCAGCCCCAGGGTAGCGGAGAGGGATACGCAGTATTTT.

The chain links TRBV7-9 to TRBJ1-2, with 7 bases matching TRBD1. This CDR3 has 15 residues. After removal of 0 bases from V and 7 bases from J, the junction contained 8 bases not matched to a gene. Germline-derived CDR1 and CDR2 are SEHNR and FQNEAQ (reference sequence). CDR3 sequence (DNA): TGTGCCAGCAGCTTAGCCCAGACAGGGTCGAGTGGCTACACCTTC. Residues: CASSLAQTGSSGYTF.

The V call is TRBV30, the J call TRBJ1-2; 7 bases match TRBD1. V shed 2 bases, J shed 5 bases, and the junction held 17 bases outside the gene matches. Germline CDR1 reads GTSNPN; CDR2 reads SVGIG (reference sequence). CDR3 length: 17 residues. The CDR3 region has the DNA TGTGCCTGGAGTAATATGGGTCAACCCGCAGGGGGATATGGCTACACCTTC. This codes for CAWSNMGQPAGGYGYTF.

The V call is TRBV27, the J call TRBJ1-3, with TRBD1 matching over 8 bases. Germline trimming cut 6 bases from V and 2 bases from J; bases unmatched to any gene: 9. CDR3 length: 16 residues. Germline V CDR1 and CDR2: MNHEY, SMNVEV (reference sequence). Written as DNA, the CDR3 is TGTGCCAGCAGAGGTGGGACAGGCGGGCCTGGAAACACCATATATTTT. It specifies CASRGGTGGPGNTIYF.

The rearrangement joins TRBV5-8 to TRBJ2-7; 11 positions agree with TRBD2. CDR1 and CDR2 (germline): SGHTS, YDEGEE. This CDR3 comprises 17 residues. After removal of 1 base from V and 2 bases from J, the junction contained 8 bases not matched to a gene. CDR3 amino acids: CASSLSLTSGGAYEQYF. The CDR3 DNA sequence: TGTGCCAGCAGCTTGTCCTTAACTAGCGGGGGAGCCTACGAGCAGTACTTC.

The CDR3 DNA reads TGCGCCAGCAGCCAAGATCTTACAGGGGGAGGAGAAAAACTGTTTTTT. Protein: CASSQDLTGGGEKLFF. This sequence joins TRBV4-3 and TRBJ1-4, with 8 bases lining up with TRBD1. The CDR3 covers 16 residues. V shed 0 bases and J 8 bases; nucleotides not matched to a gene: 8. The germline V gene has CDR1 LGHNA and CDR2 YSLEER.

In this sample, this clone turned up a few times. The chain employs TRBV28 and TRBJ1-4; D might be TRBD1 (5 bases). Looked up from germline, CDR1 is MDHEN and CDR2 is SYDVKM. The CDR3 spans 15 residues. V was clipped by 7 bases and J by 3 bases, with 15 bases between them. CDR3 DNA sequence: TGTGCCAGCAAGGTGGGGGGAACGGCTAATGAAAAACTGTTTTTT. This encodes CASKVGGTANEKLFF.

The gene calls are TRBV24-1 and TRBJ1-1; D unresolved. The V end lost 5 bases, the J end lost 2 bases, and 5 bases lay between the germline ends. The length of the CDR3 is 12 residues. The germline CDR1 and CDR2 sequences are KGHDR and SFDVKD. CDR3 DNA sequence: TGTGCCACCAGTGCCGGTAACACTGAAGCTTTCTTT. Translation gives CATSAGNTEAFF.

The V call is TRBV6-6, the J call TRBJ1-2; D is uncertain. The ends were cut back, 4 bases at V and 6 bases at J, with 12 bases in the middle. CDR3 length: 13 amino acids. CDR1 and CDR2 (germline): MNHNY, SVGAGI (reference sequence). The CDR3, as DNA: TGTGCCAGCAGTTTAGCGACGAAGGATGGCTACACCTTC. Its translation: CASSLATKDGYTF.

This clone was detected once. This chain connects TRBV30 to TRBJ1-5; 10 bases are a match to TRBD1. The CDR3 is made up of 15 amino acids. Trimming took 2 bases from V and 4 from J; bases not matched to a gene: 5. Germline CDR1 GTSNPN, CDR2 SVGIG (reference sequence). In nucleotides, the CDR3 is TGTGCCTGGAGTAGAGACAGGGGGCGGAATCAGCCCCAGCATTTT. It codes for CAWSRDRGRNQPQHF. The variable domain in full, completed from reference TRBV30 and TRBJ1-5, reads SQTIHQWPATLVQPVGSPLSLECTVEGTSNPNLYWYRQAAGRGLQLLFYSVGIGQISSEVPQNLSASRPQDRQFILSSKKLLLSDSGFYLCAWSRDRGRNQPQHFGDGTRLSIL.

The chain recombines TRBV19 with TRBJ2-1; tentative D call: TRBD2 (6 bases). Germline CDR1 is LNHDA and CDR2 is SQIVND (reference sequence). Deletions cut 3 bases from V and 0 bases from J, with 12 bases between. The CDR3 runs to 16 residues. The CDR3 nucleotides read TGTGCCAGTAGTATTCTTAGCGGTGGCTCCTACAATGAGCAGTTCTTC. It yields the protein CASSILSGGSYNEQFF.

Concerning this clone itself: The same CDR3 can be traced to other DNA sequences in this sample. The J gene is TRBJ1-1, the V gene TRBV6-5; weak D call: TRBD1 (5 bases). Germline V gene lookup returns CDR1 MNHEY and CDR2 SVGAGI. Trimming pared 0 bases from V and 2 bases from J, leaving 10 bases between. The CDR3 covers 15 residues. Here the CDR3 reads CASSYSARVNTEAFF. In DNA, the CDR3 is TGTGCCAGCAGTTACTCAGCCAGGGTAAACACTGAAGCTTTCTTT.

The rearrangement links TRBV6-5 to TRBJ1-1; maybe TRBD1 (6 bases). V was shortened by 6 bases and J by 4 bases, with 12 bases between the two germline ends. Germline V lookup: CDR1 MNHEY, CDR2 SVGAGI. The CDR3 has 13 amino acids. In DNA form, the CDR3 reads TGTGCCAGCAGGATGACAGGCGGCACTGAAGCTTTCTTT. Amino acid sequence: CASRMTGGTEAFF.

The chain carries TRBV6-5 and TRBJ2-2; weak D call: TRBD1 (6 bases). V lost 6 bases and J lost 7, with 15 bases in between. The CDR3 covers 14 residues. The germline V gene has CDR1 MNHEY and CDR2 SVGAGI. The CDR3 region is CASRLTGLVGELFF. The CDR3 region has the DNA TGTGCCAGCAGGTTAACAGGGTTGGTCGGGGAGCTGTTTTTT.

This chain links TRBV5-6 with TRBJ2-3; TRBD2 matches 8 bases. This CDR3 has 18 amino acids. V lost 4 bases to trimming and J lost 2 bases; unmatched junction nucleotides: 15. Germline V gene data show CDR1 as SGHDT and CDR2 as YYEEEE. The CDR3, as DNA: TGTGCCAGCAGCCGCGGGTTGGCGGGGGGTTTCCTCACAGATACGCAGTATTTT. Its translation is CASSRGLAGGFLTDTQYF.

This chain connects TRBV7-8 to TRBJ2-2; TRBD2 might be the D (5 bases). The CDR3 is 16 residues long. Per the germline V gene, CDR1 is SGHVS and CDR2 is FQNEAQ. V was cut by 1 base and J by 6 bases, with 15 bases left in between. CDR3 sequence: CASSLDIPGLAGELFF. The CDR3 nucleotides read TGTGCCAGCAGCTTAGATATCCCAGGACTCGCCGGGGAGCTGTTTTTT.

This clone has only one observation. In the same sample, other DNA sequences code for this CDR3. The rearrangement joins TRBV3-1 (or the pseudogene TRBV3-2) to TRBJ1-1, with D unresolved. The CDR3 has 13 amino acids. Germline V gives CDR1 LGHDT, CDR2 YNNKEL (reference sequence). Trimming shortened V by 7 bases and J by 1 base, and 10 bases separated the two germline ends. This chain's CDR3 is CASTRTSNTEAFF. CDR3 bases: TGTGCCAGCACAAGGACTTCGAACACTGAAGCTTTCTTT.

The chain has TRBV19 and TRBJ1-1; 9 bases agree with TRBD1. The CDR3 length is 20 residues. Germline CDR1 LNHDA, CDR2 SQIVND (reference sequence). V lost 6 bases and J lost 1; bases outside the gene matches: 21. This CDR3 reads CASSTLGYWTGEHRNTEAFF. CDR3 nucleotide sequence: TGTGCCAGTAGCACCCTAGGTTACTGGACAGGGGAGCACCGGAACACTGAAGCTTTCTTT.

The V and J genes are TRBV27 and TRBJ2-3; 7 positions match TRBD2. V dropped 3 bases and J dropped 0; count of bases not matched to a gene: 0. CDR1 is MNHEY and CDR2 is SMNVEV in the germline V gene (reference sequence). This CDR3 is built from 14 residues. The CDR3 DNA sequence: TGTGCCAGCAGTTTCGGGGGGAGCACAGATACGCAGTATTTT. Its translation is CASSFGGSTDTQYF.

Only a few counts were recorded for this clone. CDR3 in amino acids: CASSLWTLNTEAFF. As DNA, the CDR3 is TGTGCCAGCAGCTTATGGACACTGAACACTGAAGCTTTCTTT. The rearrangement uses TRBV7-9 and TRBJ1-1; weak D call: TRBD1 (5 bases). Germline V gene sequence: CDR1 SEHNR, CDR2 FQNEAQ (reference sequence). This CDR3 is built from 14 residues. The V end was cut by 2 bases, the J end by 0 bases, with 7 bases between.

This rearrangement joins TRBV9 to TRBJ1-5; D might be TRBD1 (6 bases). The CDR3 length is 14 residues. V was shortened by 6 bases and J by 5 bases, with 15 bases between the two germline ends. The V gene's germline CDR1 is SGDLS and CDR2 YYNGEE. The CDR3 region is CASNKGVLDQPQHF. The CDR3 DNA follows: TGTGCCAGCAATAAGGGGGTTTTGGATCAGCCCCAGCATTTT.